These 27 T cell receptor beta chains share one sample of origin, sequenced in a study of blood T cell repertoires in COVID-19. Sequencing was performed with immunoSEQ multiplex PCR; in TCRdb, only in-frame clones are kept and a portion is missing. The table shows about 270,000 clones, with under 95% occurring only once. The sequenced material came from PBMCs or T cells enriched from blood (not recorded which). Receptors were obtained from a woman in her 40s with acute COVID-19.

In this sample, this clone turned up once. The chain joins TRBV29-1 to TRBJ2-5; 10 bases line up with TRBD1. J was trimmed by 1 base and V by 2 bases; bases with no gene match: 7. There are 16 residues in the CDR3. Looked up from germline, CDR1 is SQVTM and CDR2 is ANQGSEA. The CDR3 DNA sequence: TGCAGCGTTGAAATAGGGACAGGGGCGGTCCAAGAGACCCAGTACTTC. Translating it yields CSVEIGTGAVQETQYF.

The chain has TRBV9 and TRBJ2-5, with a tentative D call TRBD2 (5 bases). V dropped 0 bases and J dropped 1 base, with 13 bases sitting between them. CDR1 is SGDLS and CDR2 is YYNGEE in the germline V gene. CDR3 length: 16 residues. CDR3 sequence: CASSVGRLGSQETQYF. The CDR3 DNA is TGTGCCAGCAGCGTAGGACGCCTAGGGAGCCAAGAGACCCAGTACTTC.

The chain combines TRBV7-8 with TRBJ1-4; D is perhaps TRBD1 (6 bases). This CDR3 spans 15 amino acids. The V end lost 1 base, the J end lost 4 bases, and 10 bases lay between the germline ends. Germline values: CDR1 SGHVS, CDR2 FQNEAQ. The CDR3 spells CASSLGTANNEKLFF. The CDR3 DNA reads as TGTGCCAGCAGCTTAGGGACAGCTAATAATGAAAAACTGTTTTTT. Using reference TRBV7-8 and TRBJ1-4 for the parts outside the CDR3, the full variable domain is GAGVSQSPRYKVAKRGQDVALRCDPISGHVSLFWYQQALGQGPEFLTYFQNEAQLDKSGLPSDRFFAERPEGSVSTLKIQRTQQEDSAVYLCASSLGTANNEKLFFGSGTQLSVL.

The chain links TRBV28 to TRBJ1-1; D is unclear. The CDR3 spans 9 residues. Germline V gives CDR1 MDHEN, CDR2 SYDVKM. With 7 bases removed from V and 8 bases from J, the gap between germline ends came to 5 bases. The CDR3 sequence: CASTLEAFF. The DNA of the CDR3 is TGTGCCAGCACCCTGGAAGCTTTCTTT.

V gene TRBV16 combines with J gene TRBJ1-5, with D perhaps matching TRBD1 (5 bases). Germline V lookup: CDR1 KGHSY, CDR2 FQNENV. CDR3 size: 15 residues. Trimming left V 1 base short and J 0 bases short, with 7 bases between. The CDR3 reads CASSQWQGSNQPQHF. The CDR3, as DNA: TGTGCCAGCAGCCAATGGCAGGGTAGCAATCAGCCCCAGCATTTT.

V is TRBV19 and J is TRBJ2-1; 12 positions agree with TRBD2. The CDR3 loop spans 15 amino acids. Germline V gene lookup returns CDR1 LNHDA and CDR2 SQIVND (reference sequence). V was clipped by 7 bases and J by 4 bases; unmatched bases: 5. The chain's CDR3 is CASMRTSGVYNEQFF. In DNA form, the CDR3 reads TGTGCCAGTATGAGGACTAGCGGGGTATACAATGAGCAGTTCTTC. The full variable domain, completed using reference TRBV19 and TRBJ2-1, is DGGITQSPKYLFRKEGQNVTLSCEQNLNHDAMYWYRQDPGQGLRLIYYSQIVNDFQKGDIAEGYSVSREKKESFPLTVTSAQKNPTAFYLCASMRTSGVYNEQFFGPGTRLTVL.

Points on this clone: This same CDR3 is encoded by further DNA sequences in the sample. This sequence joins TRBV24-1 and TRBJ2-7; 8 bases map to TRBD1. CDR3 length equals 14 residues. Trimming removed 4 bases from V and 3 bases from J; junction bases left unmatched: 4. In germline, CDR1 is KGHDR, CDR2 SFDVKD. CDR3 sequence: CATSDPDRGYEQYF. The CDR3 DNA follows: TGTGCCACCAGTGACCCCGACAGGGGCTACGAGCAGTACTTC.

This chain uses TRBV9 with TRBJ2-2; the match to TRBD2 covers 12 bases. This CDR3 region has 19 residues. The germline CDR1 and CDR2 sequences are SGDLS and YYNGEE. After removal of 0 bases from V and 4 bases from J, the junction contained 10 bases not matched to a gene. The CDR3 loop reads CASSVVASGGAVSTGELFF. The CDR3 coding sequence is TGTGCCAGCAGCGTAGTAGCTAGCGGGGGGGCCGTCAGCACCGGGGAGCTGTTTTTT.

The rearrangement uses TRBV19 and TRBJ2-2; the D gene is possibly TRBD1 (6 bases). Germline CDR1 and CDR2: LNHDA and SQIVND (reference sequence). The CDR3 runs to 15 residues. The V and J ends lost 7 bases and 1 base respectively, with 13 bases between them. The CDR3 here is CASTTPGQNTGELFF. The CDR3 nucleotides are TGTGCCAGTACCACTCCGGGACAGAACACCGGGGAGCTGTTTTTT.

This rearrangement joins TRBV2 to TRBJ1-1; TRBD1 agrees at 8 bases. Germline CDR1 is SNHLY and CDR2 is FYNNEI. V was clipped by 4 bases and J by 5 bases; unmatched bases: 3. The CDR3 totals 13 residues. The CDR3: CASSGDRRTEAFF. In DNA form, the CDR3 reads TGTGCCAGCAGTGGGGACAGGCGAACTGAAGCTTTCTTT.

This clone was seen once. The chain links TRBV27 to TRBJ1-2, with D possibly TRBD1 on 6 matching bases. Germline CDR1 reads MNHEY; CDR2 reads SMNVEV (reference sequence). Trimming pared 5 bases from V and 7 bases from J, leaving 23 bases between. The CDR3 runs 16 residues. CDR3 protein: CASSITGTTILGGYTF. CDR3 sequence (DNA): TGTGCCAGCAGTATTACGGGGACAACGATATTAGGTGGCTACACCTTC.

The chain recombines TRBV7-9 with TRBJ2-5, with TRBD1 as a possible D gene (5 bases). Trimming cost V 0 bases and J 5 bases, with 13 bases left between them. This CDR3 has 15 residues. Germline CDR1 and CDR2: SEHNR and FQNEAQ (reference sequence). The CDR3 sequence is CASSLALQGMETQYF. The CDR3 DNA sequence: TGTGCCAGCAGCTTAGCGCTCCAGGGAATGGAGACCCAGTACTTC.

As DNA, the CDR3 is TGTGCCAGCAGCCAAACCAAAAGCGAGGATACGCAGTATTTT. This translates into CASSQTKSEDTQYF. The chain is built from TRBV4-2 and TRBJ2-3; D gene unclear. CDR1 LGHNA and CDR2 YNFKEQ come from the germline V gene. This CDR3 is 14 amino acids long. Trimming stripped 2 bases from V and 6 bases from J, with 12 bases between.

This chain uses TRBV28 with TRBJ1-5, with no clear D. V was shortened by 8 bases and J by 0 bases, with 11 bases between the two germline ends. This CDR3 has 14 residues. Per the germline V gene, CDR1 is MDHEN and CDR2 is SYDVKM. The chain's CDR3 is CASWEVDSNQPQHF. DNA for the CDR3: TGTGCCAGCTGGGAGGTAGATAGCAATCAGCCCCAGCATTTT. The full variable domain, with the rest looked up from reference TRBV28 and TRBJ1-5, is DVKVTQSSRYLVKRTGEKVFLECVQDMDHENMFWYRQDPGLGLRLIYFSYDVKMKEKGDIPEGYSVSREKKERFSLILESASTNQTSMYLCASWEVDSNQPQHFGDGTRLSIL.

This chain links TRBV2 with TRBJ2-3, with a possible D match to TRBD1 (5 bases). The CDR3 is made up of 14 amino acids. Germline V gene sequence: CDR1 SNHLY, CDR2 FYNNEI. V lost 5 bases, J lost 8 bases, and 17 bases lay in between. CDR3 protein: CASSPPPQGGTQYF. CDR3 nucleotides: TGTGCCAGCAGTCCCCCCCCGCAGGGCGGTACGCAGTATTTT.

The chain joins TRBV6-5 to TRBJ2-5, with 13 bases aligning to TRBD2. Germline loops: CDR1 MNHEY, CDR2 SVGAGI. V was pared by 5 bases and J by 4 bases, with 1 base of the junction left unmatched. This CDR3 spans 14 amino acids. The CDR3 protein is CASSRLAGGETQYF. In DNA, the CDR3 is TGTGCCAGCAGTCGACTAGCGGGGGGAGAGACCCAGTACTTC.

The chain uses TRBV5-1 and TRBJ1-5, with D possibly TRBD1 on 6 matching bases. The CDR3 totals 14 residues. Germline CDR1 reads SGHRS; CDR2 reads YFSETQ. Between the trimmed V and J ends, which lost 4 bases and 6 bases, there was a span of 14 bases. As DNA, the CDR3 is TGCGCCAGCAGCCCCAGTGGGGGGGCTCAGCCCCAGCATTTT. As protein: CASSPSGGAQPQHF.

The chain couples TRBV7-2 to TRBJ2-1; D might be TRBD2 (5 bases). Germline V CDR1 and CDR2: SGHTA, FQGNSA. V was cut by 2 bases and J by 4 bases, with 9 bases left in between. The CDR3 spans 14 residues. The CDR3: CASSLYGLYNEQFF. DNA for the CDR3: TGTGCCAGCAGCTTATACGGACTTTACAATGAGCAGTTCTTC.

This rearrangement joins TRBV21-1 to TRBJ1-6; the DNA was not used to check the table's D call, TRBD1. TRBV21-1 is termed a pseudogene. The CDR3 loop spans 16 amino acids. As DNA, the CDR3 is TGTGCCAGCAGCAAAGTAGTGAGGGGGCAATGTTCACCCCTCCACTTT. As protein: CASSKVVRGQCSPLHF.

The chain is built from TRBV7-9 and TRBJ1-2; D perhaps matches TRBD1 (5 bases). There are 14 residues in the CDR3. Trimming took 1 base from V and 8 from J, leaving 14 bases between them. Germline loops: CDR1 SEHNR, CDR2 FQNEAQ (reference sequence). The CDR3 is CASSLGGSQGGYTF. DNA for the CDR3: TGTGCCAGCAGCTTAGGCGGCAGCCAGGGAGGCTACACCTTC.

V and J are TRBV30 and TRBJ2-4, with D possibly being TRBD1 (6 bases). The V gene's germline CDR1 is GTSNPN and CDR2 SVGIG (reference sequence). The CDR3 spans 12 residues. Between the trimmed V and J ends, which lost 4 bases and 4 bases, there was a span of 8 bases. CDR3 amino acids: CAWTGQKNIQYF. CDR3 nucleotide sequence: TGTGCCTGGACAGGACAGAAAAACATTCAGTACTTC.

The chain carries TRBV10-1 and TRBJ2-2, with 8 bases aligning to TRBD1. This CDR3 contains 18 residues. Germline trimming cut 4 bases from V and 3 bases from J; bases unmatched to any gene: 13. CDR1 is WNHNN, CDR2 SYGVQD, per germline (reference sequence). In DNA, the CDR3 is TGCGCCAGCAGTGGGAATTCTCCGGGACAGGATTACACCGGGGAGCTGTTTTTT. This translates into CASSGNSPGQDYTGELFF.

The J gene is TRBJ1-1, the V gene TRBV28, with 8 bases identical to TRBD1. The germline V gene has CDR1 MDHEN and CDR2 SYDVKM. This CDR3 spans 16 amino acids. The V gene end was trimmed by 2 bases and the J gene end by 3 bases; junction bases not matched to a gene: 8. The CDR3 nucleotides read TGTGCCAGCAGTTTAGCCAGGGGGCGTGTGGACACTGAAGCTTTCTTT. As protein: CASSLARGRVDTEAFF. The entire variable domain, with the rest obtained from reference TRBV28 and TRBJ1-1, is as follows: DVKVTQSSRYLVKRTGEKVFLECVQDMDHENMFWYRQDPGLGLRLIYFSYDVKMKEKGDIPEGYSVSREKKERFSLILESASTNQTSMYLCASSLARGRVDTEAFFGQGTRLTVV.

V and J are TRBV7-2 and TRBJ2-7; TRBD2 matches 10 bases. The germline V gene has CDR1 SGHTA and CDR2 FQGNSA. Trimming took 5 bases from V and 2 from J; bases not matched to a gene: 9. The CDR3 is made up of 16 amino acids. The CDR3 region has the DNA TGTGCCAGCAGCCGTACTAGCGGGACTATAACCTACGAGCAGTACTTC. Its protein is CASSRTSGTITYEQYF.

This clone was found once. J is TRBJ2-7 and V is TRBV6-1; tentatively, D is TRBD2 (6 bases). CDR1 MNHNS and CDR2 SASEGT come from the germline V gene. The V gene lost 4 bases and the J gene lost 0 bases, with 16 bases spanning the gap. This CDR3 region has 16 residues. The CDR3 here is CASSATSRRDSYEQYF. The CDR3 DNA follows: TGTGCCAGCAGTGCAACTAGCCGGAGGGACTCCTACGAGCAGTACTTC.

The chain is built from TRBV19 and TRBJ2-1, with 9 bases lining up with TRBD1. This CDR3 has 13 residues. Germline CDR1 is LNHDA and CDR2 is SQIVND (reference sequence). Trimming removed 8 bases from V and 8 bases from J; junction bases left unmatched: 7. DNA of the CDR3: TGTGCCAGTGACGGACAGGGGCGCGATGAGCAGTTCTTC. Encoded protein: CASDGQGRDEQFF.

This sequence joins TRBV5-3 and TRBJ2-7, with no clear D. TRBV5-3 is noted as an ORF with a role that remains uncertain. This CDR3 region has 14 residues. V lost 1 base to trimming and J lost 3 bases, with 11 bases between them. CDR3 sequence: CARSLPTFRYEQYF. CDR3 DNA sequence: TGTGCCAGAAGCTTGCCTACTTTCCGCTACGAGCAGTACTTC.